The 9 T cell receptor beta chains below were found in one sample sequenced in a study of cytomegalovirus exposure and HLA in healthy donors. PCR primers comprised 60 Vbeta and 13 Jbeta primers. Assay: immunoSEQ multiplex PCR; the TCRdb copy retains only in-frame clones and omits some. This table has some 170,000 clones, roughly 79% appearing once. Source material: PBMCs. The receptors shown here come from a man in his forties in good health and CMV-seropositive.

J is TRBJ1-3 and V is TRBV15; a possible D gene is TRBD1 (6 bases). V lost 5 bases and J 1 base, leaving 12 bases between the germline ends. Germline V lookup: CDR1 LNHNV, CDR2 YYDKDF (reference sequence). This CDR3 spans 15 amino acids. For the CDR3, the DNA is TGTGCCACCAGCGTGGACAGTCTTTCTGGAAACACCATATATTTT. Translating it yields CATSVDSLSGNTIYF.

The J gene is TRBJ2-5, the V gene TRBV7-8; TRBD2 matches at 8 bases. The CDR3 is 18 amino acids. V was pared by 3 bases and J by 5 bases, with 17 bases of the junction left unmatched. Germline-derived CDR1 and CDR2 are SGHVS and FQNEAQ. DNA for the CDR3: TGTGCCAGCAGCTTTATTACTAGCGGAGGGTTGGTAGGGGAGACCCAGTACTTC. Translated: CASSFITSGGLVGETQYF.

This chain uses TRBV19 with TRBJ1-5; 9 bases match TRBD1. From germline, CDR1 is LNHDA and CDR2 SQIVND (reference sequence). The CDR3 spans 18 residues. Trimming removed 1 base from V and 3 bases from J; junction bases left unmatched: 10. The CDR3 DNA reads as TGTGCCAGTAGTATAGGACGGGGACAGGGCTTTTTCAATCAGCCCCAGCATTTT. Translation gives CASSIGRGQGFFNQPQHF.

This clone was recorded a few times. Other DNA sequences in the sample encode the same CDR3. The rearrangement links TRBV18 to TRBJ1-2; tentatively, D is TRBD1 (5 bases). From germline, CDR1 is KGHSH and CDR2 LQKENI. The length of the CDR3 is 16 residues. The V gene lost 0 bases and the J gene lost 3 bases, with 14 bases spanning the gap. The CDR3, as DNA: TGTGCCAGCTCACCACCGGGGGGGAATGTGGACTATGGCTACACCTTC. It specifies CASSPPGGNVDYGYTF.

The CDR3 reads CASSRPGLAGVGNEQFF. The CDR3 nucleotides read TGTGCCAGCAGTAGGCCGGGACTAGCGGGAGTGGGCAATGAGCAGTTCTTC. The rearrangement uses TRBV27 and TRBJ2-1; 14 nucleotides match TRBD2. CDR3 length: 17 residues. Germline CDR1 reads MNHEY; CDR2 reads SMNVEV (reference sequence). V lost 5 bases and J lost 6; bases outside the gene matches: 9.

The J gene is TRBJ2-1, the V gene TRBV5-1; 8 bases match TRBD1. This CDR3 comprises 16 residues. Trimming took 3 bases from V and 6 from J; bases not matched to a gene: 11. Germline V gene data show CDR1 as SGHRS and CDR2 as YFSETQ. CDR3 DNA sequence: TGCGCCAGCAGCTGGAGCCCCGGGACAGGCGGCAATGAGCAGTTCTTC. Protein sequence: CASSWSPGTGGNEQFF. The full variable domain, completed using reference TRBV5-1 and TRBJ2-1, is KAGVTQTPRYLIKTRGQQVTLSCSPISGHRSVSWYQQTPGQGLQFLFEYFSETQRNKGNFPGRFSGRQFSNSRSEMNVSTLELGDSALYLCASSWSPGTGGNEQFFGPGTRLTVL.

J is TRBJ2-3 and V is TRBV10-3, with TRBD2 matching 7 bases. Germline values: CDR1 ENHRY, CDR2 SYGVKD. This CDR3 region has 17 residues. The CDR3 coding sequence is TGTGCTGCAACCGGGGGGAGACTTGTCTCATCCACAGATACGCAGTATTTT. Amino acids: CAATGGRLVSSTDTQYF.

In this sample, this clone turned up a few times. At one boundary the junction diverges from the germline segment, which might be a read error. The chain couples TRBV2 to TRBJ2-4; D uncertain. The CDR3 spans 11 residues. CDR1 and CDR2 from the germline V gene are SNHLY and FYNNEI. The CDR3 region is CASSSKNSQYF. The CDR3 DNA reads TGTGCCAGCAGCTCCAAAAACAGTCAGTACTTC.

The chain carries TRBV5-1 and TRBJ1-3; 8 bases map to TRBD1. Trimming took 0 bases from V and 0 from J; bases not matched to a gene: 5. CDR1 is SGHRS and CDR2 is YFSETQ in the germline V gene. CDR3 length: 17 residues. This CDR3 reads CASSLGTTGVSGNTIYF. In DNA form, the CDR3 reads TGCGCCAGCAGCTTGGGAACGACAGGGGTCTCTGGAAACACCATATATTTT. The full variable domain, rest sourced from reference TRBV5-1 and TRBJ1-3, is KAGVTQTPRYLIKTRGQQVTLSCSPISGHRSVSWYQQTPGQGLQFLFEYFSETQRNKGNFPGRFSGRQFSNSRSEMNVSTLELGDSALYLCASSLGTTGVSGNTIYFGEGSWLTVV.